This T cell receptor beta chain was captured by sequencing in a study of blood T cells in healthy people across ages. Primed by a sample-barcoded 5' primer and a J-beta primer mix, a second PCR proceeded for about 6 to 11 cycles. TCRdb called the 5' RACE reads again in MiXCR, with one record for every CDR3 protein. Of roughly 800,000 distinct CDR3 sequences listed, roughly 35% are singletons. With regard to this clonotype: The junction departs from germline at one end; a sequencing error may be responsible.

The germline gives CDR1 DFQATT, CDR2 SNEGSKA (reference sequence). The CDR3 has 19 amino acids. The source material was blood. The chain uses TRBV20-1 and TRBJ2-1; 12 bases agree with TRBD2. The TCR originated in a man aged 18 to 29 in good health. CDR3 sequence: CSAPMTSGGDRPSYNEQLF. The CDR3, as DNA: TGCAGTGCTCCAATGACTAGCGGGGGCGACCGCCCCTCCTACAATGAGCAGTTATTC.